A single sample is the source of the 15 T cell receptor beta chains below, sequenced in a study of T cell changes during pregnancy in multiple sclerosis. Profiling relied on immunoSEQ multiplex PCR, and the TCRdb table lists in-frame clones only, not all of them. The sample has tens of thousands of clones, 93% seen once. This material consisted of CD4+ T cells from peripheral blood mononuclear cells, taken before pregnancy. The receptors originated from a female donor with multiple sclerosis, enrolled in a pregnancy study.

The rearrangement joins TRBV6-6 to TRBJ1-5; D is unresolved. Germline CDR1 reads MNHNY; CDR2 reads SVGAGI (reference sequence). Trimming cost V 7 bases and J 7 bases, with 11 bases left between them. The CDR3 extends over 12 amino acids. CDR3 amino acids: CASKDGGQPQHF. The CDR3 DNA reads TGTGCCAGCAAGGACGGCGGGCAGCCCCAGCATTTT.

The V gene is TRBV6-1, the J gene TRBJ1-2; possible D gene TRBD1, 5 bases. The germline CDR1 and CDR2 sequences are MNHNS and SASEGT. This CDR3 is 13 amino acids long. V was cut by 6 bases and J by 4 bases, with 12 bases left in between. CDR3 DNA: TGTGCCAGCAGGACAGATAATACCTATGGCTACACCTTC. Translation gives CASRTDNTYGYTF.

CDR3: CSVEKGAGGNYGYTF. CDR3 nucleotide sequence: TGCAGCGTTGAGAAGGGGGCAGGGGGAAACTATGGCTACACCTTC. V is TRBV29-1 and J is TRBJ1-2, with 7 bases that match TRBD1. Germline V gene data show CDR1 as SQVTM and CDR2 as ANQGSEA. This CDR3 region has 15 residues. The V and J ends lost 3 bases and 2 bases, in that order; junction bases with no gene match: 9.

This clone was seen only once. The chain recombines TRBV7-9 with TRBJ2-2; tentatively, D is TRBD2 (6 bases). Germline values: CDR1 SEHNR, CDR2 FQNEAQ (reference sequence). This CDR3 contains 16 residues. Deletions cut 2 bases from V and 3 bases from J, with 13 bases between. The CDR3 DNA reads as TGTGCCAGCAGCTTACTCGTCGGGAGTGACACCGGGGAGCTGTTTTTT. It yields the protein CASSLLVGSDTGELFF.

J is TRBJ1-1 and V is TRBV29-1; D is uncertain. This CDR3 has 12 residues. Per the germline V gene, CDR1 is SQVTM and CDR2 is ANQGSEA. Trimming took off 4 bases at V and 1 base at J, with 7 bases between the two ends. CDR3 region: CSVGQANTEAFF. The CDR3 DNA is TGCAGCGTTGGGCAGGCGAACACTGAAGCTTTCTTT.

The V call is TRBV6-4, the J call TRBJ2-7; 11 bases are shared with TRBD2. The CDR3 totals 16 residues. Germline CDR1 MRHNA, CDR2 SNTAGT. V lost 2 bases to trimming and J lost 7 bases; unmatched junction nucleotides: 10. CDR3 coding DNA: TGTGCCAGCAGTGACGCGACTAGCGGGATCCGGGGGGAGCAGTACTTC. It encodes CASSDATSGIRGEQYF.

The chain joins TRBV7-9 to TRBJ1-1; 7 positions agree with TRBD1. The germline V gene encodes CDR1 SEHNR and CDR2 FQNEAQ (reference sequence). The CDR3 spans 15 residues. The trim removed 4 bases at V and 1 base at J, leaving 6 bases unmatched. CDR3 bases: TGTGCCAGCAGCTGGTTGACAGGGACGAACACTGAAGCTTTCTTT. This encodes CASSWLTGTNTEAFF.

The chain uses TRBV9 and TRBJ2-7; a weak D match, TRBD2 (5 bases). CDR3 size: 13 residues. Germline lookup yields CDR1 SGDLS and CDR2 YYNGEE. Deletions cut 0 bases from V and 6 bases from J, with 10 bases between. This chain's CDR3 is CASSVGGWGEQYF. As DNA, the CDR3 is TGTGCCAGCAGCGTAGGCGGGTGGGGCGAGCAGTACTTC.

The CDR3 bases are TGTGCCAGCAGCTCGATCAGTCAGGCAAACTATGGCTACACCTTC. Protein sequence: CASSSISQANYGYTF. V and J are TRBV13 and TRBJ1-2; D is undetermined. The CDR3 is 15 residues long. Germline CDR1 PRHDT, CDR2 FYEKMQ (reference sequence). V was shortened by 4 bases and J by 2 bases, with 14 bases between the two germline ends. Drawing the rest from reference TRBV13 and TRBJ1-2, the complete variable domain is AAGVIQSPRHLIKEKRETATLKCYPIPRHDTVYWYQQGPGQDPQFLISFYEKMQSDKGSIPDRFSAQQFSDYHSELNMSSLELGDSALYFCASSSISQANYGYTFGSGTRLTVV.

V is TRBV4-2 and J is TRBJ1-3; weak D call: TRBD1 (5 bases). The germline gives CDR1 LGHNA, CDR2 YNFKEQ. The germline V and J ends were trimmed by 0 bases and 0 bases, with 21 bases remaining between them. The CDR3 totals 20 residues. CDR3 bases: TGTGCCAGCAGCCAAGAGGGGCTTGATGGCAGGGCGAGCTCTGGAAACACCATATATTTT. Translation gives CASSQEGLDGRASSGNTIYF.

V gene TRBV7-2 combines with J gene TRBJ2-7; D might be TRBD2 (5 bases). The CDR3 is 14 residues long. V was shortened by 1 base and J by 0 bases, with 7 bases between the two germline ends. Germline loops: CDR1 SGHTA, CDR2 FQGNSA. DNA of the CDR3: TGTGCCAGCAGCTTAGACACTAGCTCCTACGAGCAGTACTTC. Its protein is CASSLDTSSYEQYF.

This chain connects TRBV12-5 to TRBJ2-1; D is perhaps TRBD1 (6 bases). The CDR3 contains 15 residues. Trimming pared 1 base from V and 5 bases from J, leaving 12 bases between. The germline CDR1 and CDR2 sequences are LGHNT and FRNRAP. The CDR3 here is CASGLDRTANNEQFF. The CDR3 region has the DNA TGTGCTAGTGGTTTGGACCGGACAGCAAACAATGAGCAGTTCTTC.

The chain employs TRBV28 and TRBJ2-7; tentatively, D is TRBD1 (5 bases). V lost 3 bases, J lost 5 bases, and 14 bases lay in between. The length of the CDR3 is 14 residues. Germline CDR1 MDHEN, CDR2 SYDVKM. Here the CDR3 reads CASSFRQGIDEQYF. The CDR3 nucleotides read TGTGCCAGCAGTTTCCGGCAGGGAATCGACGAGCAGTACTTC.

The rearrangement links TRBV4-2 to TRBJ2-1, with D maybe TRBD2 (6 bases). The length of the CDR3 is 18 residues. Trimming pared 2 bases from V and 0 bases from J, leaving 17 bases between. Germline CDR1 is LGHNA and CDR2 is YNFKEQ. Here the CDR3 DNA reads TGTGCCAGCAGCCAATTGGGCGGGGCGGGACTCTCCTACAATGAGCAGTTCTTC. It yields the protein CASSQLGGAGLSYNEQFF.

The V and J genes are TRBV19 and TRBJ1-1; D is perhaps TRBD1 (6 bases). Looked up from germline, CDR1 is LNHDA and CDR2 is SQIVND (reference sequence). Trimming shortened V by 4 bases and J by 1 base, and 13 bases separated the two germline ends. This CDR3 comprises 15 residues. CDR3 bases: TGTGCCAGTAGTAACCCCGGGGGGCCGAACACTGAAGCTTTCTTT. This gives the protein CASSNPGGPNTEAFF. The whole variable domain, remainder taken from reference TRBV19 and TRBJ1-1, is DGGITQSPKYLFRKEGQNVTLSCEQNLNHDAMYWYRQDPGQGLRLIYYSQIVNDFQKGDIAEGYSVSREKKESFPLTVTSAQKNPTAFYLCASSNPGGPNTEAFFGQGTRLTVV.